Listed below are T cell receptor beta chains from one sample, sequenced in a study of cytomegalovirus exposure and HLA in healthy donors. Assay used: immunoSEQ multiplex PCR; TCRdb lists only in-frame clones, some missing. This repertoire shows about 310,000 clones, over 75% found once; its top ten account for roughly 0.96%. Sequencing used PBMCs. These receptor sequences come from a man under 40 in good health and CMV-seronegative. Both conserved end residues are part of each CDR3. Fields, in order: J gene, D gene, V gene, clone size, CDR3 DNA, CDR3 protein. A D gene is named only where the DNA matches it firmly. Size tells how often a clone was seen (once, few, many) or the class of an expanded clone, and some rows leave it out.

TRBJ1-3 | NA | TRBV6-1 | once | TGTGCCAGCATGTTATTAGGACAGTCTGGAAACACCATATATTTT | CASMLLGQSGNTIYF
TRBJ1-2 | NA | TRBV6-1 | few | TGTGCCAGCACCCCGGGCGGGGCCGGGCGCGAGGGCTACACCTTC | CASTPGGAGREGYTF
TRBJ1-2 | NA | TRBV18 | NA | TGTGCCAGCTCACCAACCCCGGAGAGGGTCCACTATGGCTACACCTTC | CASSPTPERVHYGYTF
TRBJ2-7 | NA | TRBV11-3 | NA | TGTGCCAGCAGCTTCGGGGGTACCTACGAGCAGTACTTC | CASSFGGTYEQYF
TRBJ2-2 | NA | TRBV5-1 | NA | TGCGCCAGCAGCTTCCTGGTAGCTAGCGACACCGGGGAGCTGTTTTTT | CASSFLVASDTGELFF
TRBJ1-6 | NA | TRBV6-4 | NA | TGTGCCAGCAGTGAGGCGGGCTCCTATAATTCACCCCTCCACTTT | CASSEAGSYNSPLHF
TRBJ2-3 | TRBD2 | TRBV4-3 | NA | TGCGCCAGCAGCCAAGATCTACTAGCGGGGGGGCCTAGCACAGATACGCAGTATTTT | CASSQDLLAGGPSTDTQYF
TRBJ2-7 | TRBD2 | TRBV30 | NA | TGTGCCCTACTAGCGGGGGCCTACGAGCAGTACTTC | CALLAGAYEQYF
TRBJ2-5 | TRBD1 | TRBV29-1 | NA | TGCAGCATATACAGGGGGCAAGAGACCCAGTACTTC | CSIYRGQETQYF
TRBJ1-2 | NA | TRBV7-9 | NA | TGTGCCAGCAGCCCCGGGGGGGGTTTTATTAGTGGCTACACCTTC | CASSPGGGFISGYTF
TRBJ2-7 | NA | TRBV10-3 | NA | TGTGCCATCAGTGGAACAGGGGGGGTCTACGAGCAGTACTTC | CAISGTGGVYEQYF
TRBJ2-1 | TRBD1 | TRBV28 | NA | TGTGCCAGCAGTTTATGGCAGGGGGCGAACAATGAGCAGTTCTTC | CASSLWQGANNEQFF
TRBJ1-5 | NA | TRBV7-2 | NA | TGTGCCAGCAGCTCCAGGGCGGGAAACAATCAGCCCCAGCATTTT | CASSSRAGNNQPQHF
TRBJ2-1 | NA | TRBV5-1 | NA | TGCGCCAGCAGCTTGGGTACTACCCGTTACAATGAGCAGTTCTTC | CASSLGTTRYNEQFF
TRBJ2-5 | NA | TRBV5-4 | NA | TGTGCCAGCAGCCCAACAGGGAGCGTGCCGATCGTAACCCAGTACTTC | CASSPTGSVPIVTQYF
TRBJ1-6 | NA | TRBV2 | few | TGTGCCAGCACCGACACGGCCATCCACTTT | CASTDTAIHF
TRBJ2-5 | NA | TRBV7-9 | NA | TGTGCCAGCAGCTTAGGTTTTGGGGGAGGCGGAGAGACCCAGTACTTC | CASSLGFGGGGETQYF
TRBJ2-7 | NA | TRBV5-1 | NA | TGCGCCAGCAGCACCGGGGGAGACAACTACGAGCAGTACTTC | CASSTGGDNYEQYF
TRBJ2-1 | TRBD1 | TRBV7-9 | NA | TGTGCCAGCAGCAGGGGACAGTTCAATGAGCAGTTCTTC | CASSRGQFNEQFF
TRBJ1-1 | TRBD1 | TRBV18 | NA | TGTGCCAGCTCACGGGACAGCTCGAACACTGAAGCTTTCTTT | CASSRDSSNTEAFF
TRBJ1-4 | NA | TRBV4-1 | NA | TGCGCCAGCAGCCAAGACGAGGCGGGGGCCCTGTTTTTT | CASSQDEAGALFF
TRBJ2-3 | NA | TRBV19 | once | TGTGCCAGTAGTATTTGGGCAGGGCGGTCAGGGGGCACAGATACGCAGTATTTT | CASSIWAGRSGGTDTQYF
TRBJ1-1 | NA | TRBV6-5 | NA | TGTGCCAGCAGAACGACTGGGTCGGGCACTGAAGCTTTCTTT | CASRTTGSGTEAFF
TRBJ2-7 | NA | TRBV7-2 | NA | TGTGCCAGCAGCTTTGGGCCCTACGAGCAGTACTTC | CASSFGPYEQYF
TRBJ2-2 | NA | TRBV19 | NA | TGTGCCAGTAGTTCCCGGGACACAAACACCGGGGAGCTGTTTTTT | CASSSRDTNTGELFF
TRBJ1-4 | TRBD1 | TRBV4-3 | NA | TGCGCCAGCAGCCAAGAATTGGGGACAGGGGGGAGTGAAAAACTGTTTTTT | CASSQELGTGGSEKLFF
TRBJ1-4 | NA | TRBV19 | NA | TGTGCCAGTAGTATAGCACAGCGCGCGGGCGAAAAACTGTTTTTT | CASSIAQRAGEKLFF